This entry features one T cell receptor (beta chain) sequence. This entry comes from a study of blood T cell repertoires in COVID-19. At the level of the study: From T cells, B-cell-depleted T cells, or PBMCs came the material, which was cDNA or gDNA.

V dropped 10 bases and J dropped 4 bases, with 14 bases sitting between them. Germline V lookup: CDR1 MDHEN, CDR2 SYDVKM. CDR3 length equals 13 residues. Per the original data handling: Quantification of nucleated cells was approximated via reference gene primer amplification. TCRdb's copy holds only in-frame clones and misses some; the assay was immunoSEQ multiplex PCR. V, J and clone size derive from that table, while D and trimming were established from the DNA sequence. The sample contains about 130,000 clones, 85% to 90% of which appear only once. The gene calls are TRBV28 and TRBJ1-5; TRBD1 is a possible D gene (6 bases). The specimen was peripheral blood. The source of this sequence is a woman older than 75 with acute or convalescent COVID-19. The CDR3 loop reads CATKARGNQPQHF. In DNA, the CDR3 is TGTGCCACCAAAGCCAGGGGTAATCAGCCCCAGCATTTT.